Described below is a single T cell receptor beta chain sequence and its context. The repertoire was sequenced with immunoSEQ multiplex PCR; TCRdb's copy has only in-frame clones and lacks some. The sample carries over 1.5 million clones, under 99% recorded once. CDR3 size: 16 residues. Germline V gene sequence: CDR1 MNHNS, CDR2 SASEGT. Trimming took off 4 bases at V and 7 bases at J, with 23 bases between the two ends. The data are from a study of shared clonotypes between healthy human individuals. The study separated CD4+ cells into CD45RA+ naive and CD45RA-negative memory subsets. V and J are TRBV6-1 and TRBJ2-7, with D possibly matching TRBD1 (6 bases). The TCR originated in a young man in good health. The specimen was naive CD4+ T cells sorted from blood. Described subset: CD45RA+ positively selected. CDR3: CASSGETGSVSFEQYF. In DNA, the CDR3 is TGTGCCAGCAGTGGGGAAACAGGGAGCGTCAGTTTTGAGCAGTACTTC.